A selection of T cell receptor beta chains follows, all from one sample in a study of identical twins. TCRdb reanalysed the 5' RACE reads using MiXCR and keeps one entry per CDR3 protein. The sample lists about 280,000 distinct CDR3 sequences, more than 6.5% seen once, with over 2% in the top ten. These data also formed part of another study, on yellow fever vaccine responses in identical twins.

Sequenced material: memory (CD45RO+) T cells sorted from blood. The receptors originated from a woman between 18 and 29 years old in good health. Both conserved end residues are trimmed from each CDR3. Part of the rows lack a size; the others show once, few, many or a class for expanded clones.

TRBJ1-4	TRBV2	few	ASSDGTGKLTNEKLF
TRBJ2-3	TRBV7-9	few	ASSPGLAGGHTQY
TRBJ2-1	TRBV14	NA	ASSHLGYNEQF
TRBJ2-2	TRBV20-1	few	SARDWSTPTGELF
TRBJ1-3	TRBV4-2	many	ASSDQYSGSGNTIY
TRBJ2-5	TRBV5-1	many	ASSQDRVKETQY
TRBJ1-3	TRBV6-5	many	ASSYGGSSGNTIY
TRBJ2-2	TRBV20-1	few	SAKARLGNTGELF
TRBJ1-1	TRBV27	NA	ASSHRDRAGTEAF
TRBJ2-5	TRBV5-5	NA	ASSTSGGTYQETQY
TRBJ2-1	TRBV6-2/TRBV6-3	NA	ASGKVLAGGPSYNEQF
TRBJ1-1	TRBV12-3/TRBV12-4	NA	ASSSAAVGTEAF
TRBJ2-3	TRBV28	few	ASSYRQGTTDTQY
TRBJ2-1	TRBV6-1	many	ASKGTGVLSSYNEQF
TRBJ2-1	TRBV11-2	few	ASSPLSGDEYNEQF
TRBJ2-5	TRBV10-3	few	AIAGGQGKETQY
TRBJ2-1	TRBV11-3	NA	ASSLGAFGNDYNEQF